This paragraph covers one TCR beta chain sequence. It lacks a known antigen. Base quality data are lacking; no much larger clone is found one base away. The sample is drawn from a study of a mutant IDH1 vaccine in newly diagnosed glioma (dated by TCRdb to the early 2020s). About the full investigation: Vaccination started 4-6 weeks after radiotherapy alone, or was given together with temozolomide cycles in the groups whose treatment included chemotherapy. The week-35 safety follow-up was designated visit V12, and the week-47 end of study was designated visit V13. Peripheral blood was drawn at six visits: V03 (baseline), V05, V07, V10, V12 and V13. For exploratory analyses, longitudinal TCRB deep sequencing was carried out in roughly 23 treated patients wherever samples were available. Before enrollment, patients had received standard therapy of radiotherapy alone, temozolomide alone, or radiochemotherapy with temozolomide; most received the combination. Of the roughly 31 treated patients, approximately 62% were male and approximately 38% were female, and the mean age was around 40 years. Broad study findings and their caveats: Immune responses induced by the vaccine were seen in around 93% of patients across multiple MHC alleles. Changes in the top peripheral T cell clonotypes picked up by TCRB sequencing did not appear to be linked to pseudoprogression. PBMC samples for TCRB deep sequencing were selected based on availability. According to the authors, sample limitations meant that analyses of patient blood samples could not be reproduced.

Per the publication, the time point label means: week 35, safety follow-up. Each vaccine dose was 300 ug of a 20-mer mutant IDH1 peptide in Montanide, given subcutaneously with topical imiquimod. Patients were given eight vaccinations, in weeks 1, 3, 5, 7, 11, 15, 19 and 23, which matched visits V03 through V10. All donors had newly diagnosed IDH1-mutant astrocytomas of WHO grade 3 or 4 that showed loss of nuclear ATRX. The samples were drawn from NOA16, a multicentre, single-arm, open-label phase I trial in Germany that tested a mutant IDH1 peptide vaccine in humans for the first time. Genomic DNA for TCRB sequencing was extracted from EDTA blood using the DNeasy Blood and Tissue Kit. The junction shows trimming of 0 bases on V and 4 bases on J, plus 10 bases between the germline ends. From cysteine to phenylalanine, the CDR3 is 14 amino acids long. Here the CDR3 DNA is all that survives: 42 bases in frame from base 1. CDR1 and CDR2, per the germline V gene (reference sequence), are SEHNR and FQNEAQ.

Receptor amplification or capture employed the immunoSEQ multiplex PCR assay. The hsTCRB Kit was used according to the manufacturer's protocol to amplify rearranged TCR beta chain sequences. An Illumina MiSeq was used to sequence the TCRB libraries. The paper's data handling went like this. The kit vendor's proprietary platform handled demultiplexing, trimming and gene mapping. TCRdb retrieved this table from immuneACCESS and kept in-frame rearrangements only. Not all clones are present; in checked studies, unresolved V genes account for under half, and no reason is known for the remainder. The DNA gave D and trimming, while V, J and clone size come from that table. The table for this sample lists about 68,000 clones; approximately 84% of them were counted only once. Roughly 12% of the sample rests with the top ten.

The rearrangement joined TRBV7-9 to TRBJ2-7, with TRBD2 tentatively as D gene (6 bases match). The clonotype comes from a man aged 18 to 30 with glioma. The sequenced sample was PBMCs, obtained from a glioma patient whose treatment included an IDH1 peptide vaccine. The sequence in DNA is TGTGCCAGCAGCTTAGCGGGACTTATATACGAGCAGTACTTC. It codes for CASSLAGLIYEQYF.